This record concerns one T cell receptor (beta chain) sequence. Its target is not known. This specimen belongs to a study of T-cell reconstitution after alpha-beta-depleted transplantation in children. Study-level points and caveats: One year after transplant, T-cell counts and diversity came mostly from newly produced T cells. The study reportedly traced alpha-beta T cells about two months after transplant to several hundred expanded graft clones. Elevated TCRbeta diversity at day 60 was traced, in some patients, to surviving recipient T cells and thymic progenitors.

In germline, CDR1 is SGHRS, CDR2 YFSETQ. CDR3 length equals 14 residues. V lost 4 bases and J 3 bases, leaving 10 bases between the germline ends. Preparation of the TCRbeta library involved a method that used unique molecular identifiers. TCRdb re-called the PCR reads through MiXCR, storing one row per CDR3 protein. The table records roughly 790,000 distinct CDR3 sequences, approximately 15% of them present only once. This chain links TRBV5-1 with TRBJ1-4; D not certain. The TCR originated in a male patient between 5 and 17 years old who had a stem cell transplant for acute lymphoblastic leukemia, so the T cells may come from the graft donor. The sequences come from PBMCs, mostly from graft donor cells, collected 360 days after TCRalphabeta/CD19-depleted stem cell transplant. CDR3 sequence reads: CASSPSRANEKLFF. DNA of the CDR3: TGCGCCAGCAGCCCCTCTAGGGCTAATGAAAAACTGTTTTTT.